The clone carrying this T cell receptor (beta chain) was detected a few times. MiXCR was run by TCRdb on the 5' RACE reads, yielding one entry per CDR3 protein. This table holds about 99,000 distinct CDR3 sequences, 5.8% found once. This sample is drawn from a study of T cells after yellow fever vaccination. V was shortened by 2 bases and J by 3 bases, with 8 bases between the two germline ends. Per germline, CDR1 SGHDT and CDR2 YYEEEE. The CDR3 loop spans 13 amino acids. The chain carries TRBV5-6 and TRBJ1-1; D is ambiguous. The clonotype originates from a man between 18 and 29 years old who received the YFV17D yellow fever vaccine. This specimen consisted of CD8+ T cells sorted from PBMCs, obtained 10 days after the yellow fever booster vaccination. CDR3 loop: CASSLMDYTEAFF. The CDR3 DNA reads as TGTGCCAGCAGCTTAATGGACTACACTGAAGCTTTCTTT.